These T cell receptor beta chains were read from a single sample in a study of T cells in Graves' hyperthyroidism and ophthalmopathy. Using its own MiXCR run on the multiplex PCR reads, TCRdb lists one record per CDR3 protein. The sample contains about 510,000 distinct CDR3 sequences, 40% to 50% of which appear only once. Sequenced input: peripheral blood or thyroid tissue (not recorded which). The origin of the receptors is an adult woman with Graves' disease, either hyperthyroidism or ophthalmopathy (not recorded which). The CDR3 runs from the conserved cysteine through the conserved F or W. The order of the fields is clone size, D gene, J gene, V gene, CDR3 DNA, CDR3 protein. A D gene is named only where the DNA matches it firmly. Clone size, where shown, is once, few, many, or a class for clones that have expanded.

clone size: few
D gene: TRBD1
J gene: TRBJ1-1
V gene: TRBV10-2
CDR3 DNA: TGCGCCAGCAGACAGGGGTCAACTGAAGCTTTCTTT
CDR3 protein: CASRQGSTEAFF

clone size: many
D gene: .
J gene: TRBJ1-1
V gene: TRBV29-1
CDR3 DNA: TGCAGCGTTGAAGATCCGCGAGGGAACACTGAAGCTTTCTTT
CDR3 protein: CSVEDPRGNTEAFF

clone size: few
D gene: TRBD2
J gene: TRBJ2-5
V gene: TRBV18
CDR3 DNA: TGTGCCAGCTCACCAAGAACTAGCGGGAGTGAGACCCAGTACTTC
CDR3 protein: CASSPRTSGSETQYF

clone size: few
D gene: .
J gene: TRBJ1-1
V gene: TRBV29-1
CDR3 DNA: TGTGCCTGGAAGGGGACGGGAATTCCCGAAGCTTTCTTT
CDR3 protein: CAWKGTGIPEAFF

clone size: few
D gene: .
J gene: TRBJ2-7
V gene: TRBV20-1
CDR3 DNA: TGCAGTGCTAATCCAACAGGGATGCGGCGCTCCTACGAGCAGTACTTC
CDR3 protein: CSANPTGMRRSYEQYF

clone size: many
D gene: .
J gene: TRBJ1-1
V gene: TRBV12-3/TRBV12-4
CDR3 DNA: TGTGCCAGCGCCGCGTGGGGGGGCGAGAACACTGAAGCTTTCTTT
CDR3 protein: CASAAWGGENTEAFF

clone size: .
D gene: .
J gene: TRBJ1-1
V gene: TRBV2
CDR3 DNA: TGTGCCAGCACCGGGGCGGGAATCACTGGAGCTTTCTTC
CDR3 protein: CASTGAGITGAFF

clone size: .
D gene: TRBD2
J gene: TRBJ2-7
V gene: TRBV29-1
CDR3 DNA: TGCAGCGTTGAAGATCCCGGGGGGTACGAGCAGTACTTC
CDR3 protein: CSVEDPGGYEQYF

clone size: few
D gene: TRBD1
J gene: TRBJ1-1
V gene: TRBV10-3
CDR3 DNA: TGTGCCATCAGAATGGACAGGGGTGTTGGGACTGAAGCTTTCTTT
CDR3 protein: CAIRMDRGVGTEAFF

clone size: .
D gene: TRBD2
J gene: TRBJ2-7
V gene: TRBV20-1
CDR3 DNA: TGCAGTGCTAGCCTCACCCCCCGGGGGGACGAGCAGTACTTC
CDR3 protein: CSASLTPRGDEQYF

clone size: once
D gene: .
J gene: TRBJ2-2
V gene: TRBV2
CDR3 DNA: TGTGCCAGCATTTCAGGGAACACCGGGGAGCTGTTTTTT
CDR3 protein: CASISGNTGELFF

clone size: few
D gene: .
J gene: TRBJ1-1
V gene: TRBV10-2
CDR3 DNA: TGCGCCAGCAGTGAGCGTCCGGCCACTGAAGCTTTCTTT
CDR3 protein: CASSERPATEAFF

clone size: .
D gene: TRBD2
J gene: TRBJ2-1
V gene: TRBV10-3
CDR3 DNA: TGTGCCATCAGTGTGACTAGCGGGAGGGCCGCGGATGAGCAGTTCTTC
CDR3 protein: CAISVTSGRAADEQFF

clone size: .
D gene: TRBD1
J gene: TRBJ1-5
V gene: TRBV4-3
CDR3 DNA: TGCGCCAGCAGCCAGACGGGACAGAGCAATCAGCCCCAGCATTTT
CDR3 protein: CASSQTGQSNQPQHF

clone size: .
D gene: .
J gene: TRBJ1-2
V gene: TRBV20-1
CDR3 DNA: TGCAGTGCTAGAGAGCGAGGGACTCCCTTC
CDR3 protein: CSARERGTPF

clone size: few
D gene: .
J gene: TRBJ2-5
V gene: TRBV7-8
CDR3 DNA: TGTGCCAGCAGGGGGCACCAAGAGACCCAGTACTTC
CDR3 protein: CASRGHQETQYF

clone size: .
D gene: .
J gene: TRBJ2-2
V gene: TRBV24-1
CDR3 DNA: TGTGCCAGCTCACCCCAACCCCCGGGGACCACGAACACCGGGGAGCTGTTTTTT
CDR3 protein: CASSPQPPGTTNTGELFF

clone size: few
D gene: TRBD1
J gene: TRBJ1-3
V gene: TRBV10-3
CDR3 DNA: TGTGCCATCAGTGAGACAGGGGTGGACACCATATATTTT
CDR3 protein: CAISETGVDTIYF

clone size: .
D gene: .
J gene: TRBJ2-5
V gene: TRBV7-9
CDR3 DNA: TGTGCCAGCAGCCACGGAGGGGCCGCCCAGAACTTC
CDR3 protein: CASSHGGAAQNF

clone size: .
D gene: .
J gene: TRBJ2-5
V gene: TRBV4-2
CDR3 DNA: TGTGCCAGCAGCCAATACCTGCGGGAGACCCAGTACTTC
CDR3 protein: CASSQYLRETQYF